This T cell receptor beta chain was recovered during a study of blood T cell repertoires in COVID-19. The CDR3 runs 12 residues. CDR1 SGHNT and CDR2 YENEEA come from the germline V gene. V was cut by 0 bases and J by 8 bases, with 7 bases left in between. TCRdb's copy holds only in-frame clones and misses some; the assay was immunoSEQ multiplex PCR. The sample shows about 500,000 clones, about 89% of them seen only once. A single count supports this clone. The V call is TRBV11-3, the J call TRBJ1-1, with a possible D match to TRBD1 (6 bases). The sequenced material came from peripheral blood. The clonotype originates from a woman in her fifties or sixties with COVID-19, enrolled during active disease. Here the CDR3 reads CASSLETGEAFF. The CDR3 DNA reads TGTGCCAGCAGCTTAGAAACAGGGGAAGCTTTCTTT.